Listed below are T cell receptor beta chains from one sample, sequenced in a study of regulatory dendritic cells for organ transplantation. Their antigens are not known. Libraries were prepared by immunoSEQ multiplex PCR; TCRdb keeps only in-frame clonotypes and omits some of them. In the table there are roughly 4,200 clones, 60% of which are singletons. The sequenced material came from memory CD8+ T cells from blood cultured with regulatory dendritic cells. The receptor set was obtained from a human donor in good health. Each CDR3 is given with its conserved first and last residue. The order of the fields is clone size, V gene, J gene, D gene, CDR3 DNA, CDR3 protein. D genes are given only for firm matches. The size of a clone is reported for some rows only, either as once, few or many, or as a class for expanded clones.

size: -
V: TRBV6-1
J: TRBJ2-7
D: TRBD2
DNA: TGTGCCAGCAGTTCGCTAGCGGGGGGGGCGTACGAGCAGTACTTC
CDR3: CASSSLAGGAYEQYF

size: -
V: TRBV4-1
J: TRBJ2-3
D: TRBD2
DNA: TGCGCCAGCAGCCAAGCGGGACTATTAGCGCAGTATTTT
CDR3: CASSQAGLLAQYF

size: -
V: TRBV2
J: TRBJ2-7
D: -
DNA: TGTGCCAGCAGCGAGGGGGTCGACAGCTCCTACGAGCAGTACTTC
CDR3: CASSEGVDSSYEQYF

size: -
V: TRBV9
J: TRBJ2-5
D: TRBD2
DNA: TGTGCCAGCAGCGTCGGGACTAGCGGGAACCAAGAGACCCAGTACTTC
CDR3: CASSVGTSGNQETQYF

size: few
V: TRBV2
J: TRBJ2-7
D: -
DNA: TGTGCCAGCTCCGGGGAAAACTCCTACGAGCAGTACTTC
CDR3: CASSGENSYEQYF

size: -
V: TRBV9
J: TRBJ2-4
D: -
DNA: TGTGCCAGCAGCCCAGGAGGAAACATTCAGTACTTC
CDR3: CASSPGGNIQYF

size: -
V: TRBV4-3
J: TRBJ2-5
D: TRBD1
DNA: TGCGCCAGCAGCCAGGGGACAGGGGGCTCCCAAGAGACCCAGTACTTC
CDR3: CASSQGTGGSQETQYF

size: -
V: TRBV5-6
J: TRBJ2-3
D: -
DNA: TGTGCCAGCAGCTTGGGGGAGGCGGGCACAGATACGCAGTATTTT
CDR3: CASSLGEAGTDTQYF

size: -
V: TRBV5-6
J: TRBJ2-5
D: -
DNA: TGTGCCAGCAGCTTGGAACTAGCAGGGGAGACCCAGTACTTC
CDR3: CASSLELAGETQYF

size: -
V: TRBV4-1
J: TRBJ2-3
D: TRBD1
DNA: TGCGCCAGCAGCCAAGACCAGGGGGCATGGGATACGCAGTATTTT
CDR3: CASSQDQGAWDTQYF

size: -
V: TRBV5-1
J: TRBJ1-1
D: -
DNA: TGCGCCAGCAGCTTGGCAGGAGGGTACACTGAAGCTTTCTTT
CDR3: CASSLAGGYTEAFF

size: once
V: TRBV6-5
J: TRBJ2-2
D: -
DNA: TGTGCCAGCAGGAATGGGGGGATCACCGGGGAGCTGTTTTTT
CDR3: CASRNGGITGELFF

size: -
V: TRBV5-5
J: TRBJ1-2
D: TRBD1
DNA: TGTGCCAGCAGCAGAGCGACAGGGGGTAATGGCTACACCTTC
CDR3: CASSRATGGNGYTF

size: few
V: TRBV4-1
J: TRBJ1-2
D: TRBD1
DNA: TGCGCCAGCAGCCAACAATCGACAGGGAGCTATGGCTACACCTTC
CDR3: CASSQQSTGSYGYTF

size: -
V: TRBV11-2
J: TRBJ2-2
D: TRBD2
DNA: TGTGCCAGCAGCTTAGTCGGGTCTAGCGGGGGGACGAACACCGGGGAGCTGTTTTTT
CDR3: CASSLVGSSGGTNTGELFF

size: -
V: TRBV21-1
J: TRBJ1-1
D: -
DNA: TGTGCCAGCAGACACAGGGGGCGCATTGTGGGCACTGAAGCTTTCTTT
CDR3: CASRHRGRIVGTEAFF

size: -
V: TRBV5-4
J: TRBJ1-1
D: TRBD1
DNA: TGTGCCAGCAGCTTCCGGACAGGGGGAGTCACTGAAGCTTTCTTT
CDR3: CASSFRTGGVTEAFF

size: -
V: TRBV27
J: TRBJ2-5
D: -
DNA: TGTGCCAGCAGGGGGGCTGGGTTCGAGACCCAGTACTTC
CDR3: CASRGAGFETQYF

size: -
V: TRBV7-9
J: TRBJ1-4
D: -
DNA: TGTGCCAGCAGCCTCCCCCGATTCCAAGGACAGAGTAATGAAAAACTGTTTTTT
CDR3: CASSLPRFQGQSNEKLFF

size: -
V: TRBV7-8
J: TRBJ2-3
D: TRBD1
DNA: TGTGCCAGCAGCGAGTGGACAGGCGACACAGATACGCAGTATTTT
CDR3: CASSEWTGDTDTQYF

size: -
V: TRBV5-1
J: TRBJ2-7
D: -
DNA: TGCGCCAGCAGCTTGCGGGGATTCTACGAGCAGTACTTC
CDR3: CASSLRGFYEQYF

size: -
V: TRBV4-1
J: TRBJ2-1
D: TRBD2
DNA: TGCGCCAGCAGCCAACTAGCGGGGGACAATGAGCAGTTCTTC
CDR3: CASSQLAGDNEQFF

size: -
V: TRBV2
J: TRBJ1-1
D: -
DNA: TGTGCCAGCAGTGAATGGGGGGCTGAAGCTTTCTTT
CDR3: CASSEWGAEAFF

size: -
V: TRBV27
J: TRBJ2-1
D: TRBD1
DNA: TGTGCCAGCATTCCCACGGGACAGAGGTCCTACAATGAGCAGTTCTTC
CDR3: CASIPTGQRSYNEQFF

size: few
V: TRBV7-9
J: TRBJ2-3
D: TRBD1
DNA: TGTGCCAGCAGCTTAGGAGTCAGCAGGGGGACGACGGATACGCAGTATTTT
CDR3: CASSLGVSRGTTDTQYF

size: -
V: TRBV6-6
J: TRBJ2-2
D: -
DNA: TGTGCCAGCAGCCCCCCCTACCAAGGGGACACCGGGGAGCTGTTTTTT
CDR3: CASSPPYQGDTGELFF

size: -
V: TRBV11-2
J: TRBJ2-7
D: TRBD1
DNA: TGTGCCAGCAGCTCCCAGGACAGGGAGAGCTCCTACGAGCAGTACTTC
CDR3: CASSSQDRESSYEQYF

size: -
V: TRBV19
J: TRBJ2-1
D: TRBD2
DNA: TGTGCCAGTCAGAAATCCGGACTAGGGAGATCGAATGAGCAGTTCTTC
CDR3: CASQKSGLGRSNEQFF

size: -
V: TRBV27
J: TRBJ1-3
D: -
DNA: TGTGCCAGCAGTTTAAGACGGGCTGGAAACACCATATATTTT
CDR3: CASSLRRAGNTIYF

size: once
V: TRBV29-1
J: TRBJ2-2
D: -
DNA: TGCAGCGTTGAAGGGGGGGACCTCCGCACCGGGGAGCTGTTTTTT
CDR3: CSVEGGDLRTGELFF

size: medium-sized
V: TRBV7-2
J: TRBJ2-7
D: -
DNA: TGTGCCAGCAGCCTACTCTACGAGCAGTACTTC
CDR3: CASSLLYEQYF

size: -
V: TRBV14
J: TRBJ2-5
D: TRBD1
DNA: TGTGCCAGCAGCCAATGGGGACAGGGGGCAAGAGAGACCCAGTACTTC
CDR3: CASSQWGQGARETQYF

size: -
V: TRBV29-1
J: TRBJ1-4
D: -
DNA: TGCAGCGTTGAAGGAGGAACTAAACTCGCCCCCGGTCGGTTTTTT
CDR3: CSVEGGTKLAPGRFF

size: -
V: TRBV6-6
J: TRBJ1-4
D: -
DNA: TGTGCCAGCAGTTATATCGGTGCAACTAATGAAAAACTGTTTTTT
CDR3: CASSYIGATNEKLFF

size: -
V: TRBV10-3
J: TRBJ2-2
D: -
DNA: TGTGCCATCAACGGGGGACAGTCCACCGGGGAGCTGTTTTTT
CDR3: CAINGGQSTGELFF

size: -
V: TRBV7-9
J: TRBJ2-7
D: -
DNA: TGTGCCAGCAGCTTGGTAGCAGTACGGGACGAGCAGTACTTC
CDR3: CASSLVAVRDEQYF

size: -
V: TRBV29-1
J: TRBJ2-2
D: -
DNA: TGCAGCGTTGAATCGGGGGAGACCGGGGAGCTGTTTTTT
CDR3: CSVESGETGELFF

size: -
V: TRBV6-5
J: TRBJ1-1
D: TRBD1
DNA: TGTGCCAGCAGACCGACAGGGTGGGGACCTGAAGCTTTCTTT
CDR3: CASRPTGWGPEAFF

size: -
V: TRBV27
J: TRBJ2-1
D: TRBD2
DNA: TGTGCCAGCAGTTTTTACGCGGGGGGCTACAATGAGCAGTTCTTC
CDR3: CASSFYAGGYNEQFF

size: -
V: TRBV11-3
J: TRBJ2-5
D: -
DNA: TGTGCCAGCAGCTTAGCTTCCCGGTTCACGGAGACCCAGTACTTC
CDR3: CASSLASRFTETQYF

size: -
V: TRBV4-1
J: TRBJ1-1
D: TRBD1
DNA: TGCGCCAGCAGCCATTGGACAGGGATGAACACTGAAGCTTTCTTT
CDR3: CASSHWTGMNTEAFF

size: few
V: TRBV7-9
J: TRBJ2-7
D: -
DNA: TGTGCCAGCAGCCCCCCCACGGGCCGGGGGACCTACGAGCAGTACTTC
CDR3: CASSPPTGRGTYEQYF

size: once
V: TRBV11-2
J: TRBJ1-1
D: -
DNA: TGTGCCAGCAGCTTAGGGGGCCGGGACACTGAAGCTTTCTTT
CDR3: CASSLGGRDTEAFF